A selection of T cell receptor beta chains follows, all from one sample in a study of vaccination effects on CD4 cells after COVID-19. These receptors are not linked to any known antigen. Repertoires were generated with immunoSEQ multiplex PCR, while TCRdb's copy carries only in-frame clones and drops some. The sample shows around 60,000 clones, more than 70% of them seen only once. The sequenced sample was CD4+ T cells from PBMCs cultured with HCoV-229E spike peptides, obtained after COVID-19 vaccination. The receptors were sampled from a human donor who received a COVID-19 vaccine. Each CDR3 is given with its conserved first and last residue. Fields, in order: D gene, J gene, CDR3 length, V gene, clone size, CDR3 DNA, CDR3 protein. The D gene is left open where the match is weak. Clone size, where shown, is once, few, many, or a class for clones that have expanded.

D gene: TRBD1; J gene: TRBJ2-5; CDR3 length: 16; V gene: TRBV24-1; clone size: -; CDR3 DNA: TGTGCCACCAGTGATTTTAACAGGGGGAAAGGAGAGACCCAGTACTTC; CDR3 protein: CATSDFNRGKGETQYF
D gene: TRBD1; J gene: TRBJ1-2; CDR3 length: 14; V gene: TRBV5-1; clone size: -; CDR3 DNA: TGCGCCAGCAGGCCGGGACAGGGAGTCTATGGCTACACCTTC; CDR3 protein: CASRPGQGVYGYTF
D gene: TRBD2; J gene: TRBJ2-3; CDR3 length: 16; V gene: TRBV5-8; clone size: -; CDR3 DNA: TGTGCCAGCAGCTTACTTAGCGGGGGGGCCCGGGATACGCAGTATTTT; CDR3 protein: CASSLLSGGARDTQYF
D gene: -; J gene: TRBJ1-5; CDR3 length: 14; V gene: TRBV5-6; clone size: few; CDR3 DNA: TGTGCCAGCAGCTTGGGGGCAGGGGTTCAGCCCCAGCATTTT; CDR3 protein: CASSLGAGVQPQHF
D gene: -; J gene: TRBJ2-6; CDR3 length: 15; V gene: TRBV30; clone size: -; CDR3 DNA: TGTGCCTGGAGTGTGGGGGTTTCCGGGGCCAACGTCCTGACTTTC; CDR3 protein: CAWSVGVSGANVLTF
D gene: -; J gene: TRBJ1-1; CDR3 length: 13; V gene: TRBV5-4; clone size: few; CDR3 DNA: TGTGCCAGCAGCTTGGAACAGGGAACTGAAGCTTTCTTT; CDR3 protein: CASSLEQGTEAFF
D gene: -; J gene: TRBJ2-3; CDR3 length: 14; V gene: TRBV2; clone size: -; CDR3 DNA: TGTGCCACCCTGCGGGACATCAACACAGATACGCAGTATTTT; CDR3 protein: CATLRDINTDTQYF
D gene: TRBD1; J gene: TRBJ2-2; CDR3 length: 14; V gene: TRBV19; clone size: -; CDR3 DNA: TGTGCCAGTAGTCGGACAGGGAATGGCGGGGAGCTGTTTTTT; CDR3 protein: CASSRTGNGGELFF
D gene: -; J gene: TRBJ1-2; CDR3 length: 12; V gene: TRBV29-1; clone size: -; CDR3 DNA: TGCAGCGTCCTTCAGGGCAACTATGGCTACACCTTC; CDR3 protein: CSVLQGNYGYTF
D gene: TRBD2; J gene: TRBJ2-1; CDR3 length: 15; V gene: TRBV30; clone size: -; CDR3 DNA: TGTGCCTGGAAAAAGCTAGCGGGAACCTACAATGAGCAGTTCTTC; CDR3 protein: CAWKKLAGTYNEQFF
D gene: -; J gene: TRBJ1-4; CDR3 length: 12; V gene: TRBV6-5; clone size: -; CDR3 DNA: TGTGCCAGCAGGAACTTTAATGAAAAACTGTTTTTT; CDR3 protein: CASRNFNEKLFF
D gene: -; J gene: TRBJ2-3; CDR3 length: 16; V gene: TRBV21-1; clone size: -; CDR3 DNA: TGTGCCAGCAGCTCCGTGCCGGGGGCCCTCACAGATACGCAGTATTTT; CDR3 protein: CASSSVPGALTDTQYF
D gene: -; J gene: TRBJ2-5; CDR3 length: 15; V gene: TRBV6-5; clone size: -; CDR3 DNA: TGTGCCAGCAGTCTAAAGACAGGCTCGTTAGAGACCCAGTACTTC; CDR3 protein: CASSLKTGSLETQYF
D gene: -; J gene: TRBJ1-4; CDR3 length: 14; V gene: TRBV24-1; clone size: few; CDR3 DNA: TGTGCCACCAGTTCCGGGGGGGCGGCAGAAAAACTGTTTTTT; CDR3 protein: CATSSGGAAEKLFF
D gene: -; J gene: TRBJ2-3; CDR3 length: 13; V gene: TRBV19; clone size: -; CDR3 DNA: TGTGCCAGTAGATACGGGCAAACAGATACGCAGTATTTT; CDR3 protein: CASRYGQTDTQYF
D gene: -; J gene: TRBJ2-3; CDR3 length: 18; V gene: TRBV19; clone size: -; CDR3 DNA: TGTGCCAGTAGTATACAGGGGCCAAAACGGTCGGTTACAGATACGCAGTATTTT; CDR3 protein: CASSIQGPKRSVTDTQYF
D gene: -; J gene: TRBJ2-5; CDR3 length: 13; V gene: TRBV24-1; clone size: -; CDR3 DNA: TGTGCCACCAGTGACAGGACGCAAGAGACCCAGTACTTC; CDR3 protein: CATSDRTQETQYF
D gene: -; J gene: TRBJ1-5; CDR3 length: 15; V gene: TRBV19; clone size: -; CDR3 DNA: TGTGCCAGTAGTATAGACAGGGGACGCAATCAGCCCCAGCATTTT; CDR3 protein: CASSIDRGRNQPQHF
D gene: TRBD1; J gene: TRBJ2-1; CDR3 length: 18; V gene: TRBV5-1; clone size: -; CDR3 DNA: TGCGCCAGCAGCTTACAGGGACAGGGGGCGCTAACCTACAATGAGCAGTTCTTC; CDR3 protein: CASSLQGQGALTYNEQFF
D gene: TRBD1; J gene: TRBJ1-2; CDR3 length: 12; V gene: TRBV6-5; clone size: once; CDR3 DNA: TGTGCCAGCAGAAGGGACAGCTATGGCTACACCTTC; CDR3 protein: CASRRDSYGYTF
D gene: -; J gene: TRBJ2-2; CDR3 length: 15; V gene: TRBV7-3; clone size: -; CDR3 DNA: TGTGCCAGCAGCTTACCAGGGATGGGGACCGGGGAGCTGTTTTTT; CDR3 protein: CASSLPGMGTGELFF
D gene: TRBD1; J gene: TRBJ1-4; CDR3 length: 15; V gene: TRBV18; clone size: -; CDR3 DNA: TGTGCCAGCTCAAGCTATACAGGGGGTGATGAAAAACTGTTTTTT; CDR3 protein: CASSSYTGGDEKLFF
D gene: TRBD1; J gene: TRBJ2-5; CDR3 length: 17; V gene: TRBV24-1; clone size: -; CDR3 DNA: TGTGCCACCAGTGATCGGCGGGACAGGAAGATCCAAGAGACCCAGTACTTC; CDR3 protein: CATSDRRDRKIQETQYF
D gene: -; J gene: TRBJ1-3; CDR3 length: 14; V gene: TRBV5-1; clone size: once; CDR3 DNA: TGCGCCAGCAGGTTGGCCGGCTCTGGAAACACCATATATTTT; CDR3 protein: CASRLAGSGNTIYF
D gene: -; J gene: TRBJ2-2; CDR3 length: 16; V gene: TRBV11-2; clone size: -; CDR3 DNA: TGTGCCAGCAGCTGGCCCGGGGGACCGTGGTCCGGGGAGCTGTTTTTT; CDR3 protein: CASSWPGGPWSGELFF